The 26 T cell receptor beta chains reported below all come from one sample, sequenced in a study of identifying expanded T cells in peripheral blood. Repertoires were generated with immunoSEQ multiplex PCR, while TCRdb's copy carries only in-frame clones and drops some. The sample contains 85,000 to 100,000 clones, around 88% of which appear only once. The sequenced sample consisted of blood. All receptors come from a person aged 18 to 70 in good health.

This clone was recorded once. The rearrangement uses TRBV9 and TRBJ1-1; no firm D call. Germline V gives CDR1 SGDLS, CDR2 YYNGEE. V dropped 0 bases and J dropped 12 bases, with 12 bases sitting between them. The CDR3 spans 12 residues. This CDR3 is CASSVGGGRTFF. The CDR3 DNA reads TGTGCCAGCAGCGTAGGGGGAGGGAGGACTTTCTTT.

The chain recombines TRBV5-1 with TRBJ1-2; the match to TRBD1 covers 7 bases. CDR3 length: 14 residues. The J segment lost 4 bases and the V segment lost 3 bases, leaving 6 bases of the junction unmatched. Germline V lookup: CDR1 SGHRS, CDR2 YFSETQ. DNA of the CDR3: TGCGCCAGCAGCTCAACAGGGGTGACCTATGGCTACACCTTC. Amino acids: CASSSTGVTYGYTF. The variable domain in full, with the rest retrieved from reference TRBV5-1 and TRBJ1-2, is KAGVTQTPRYLIKTRGQQVTLSCSPISGHRSVSWYQQTPGQGLQFLFEYFSETQRNKGNFPGRFSGRQFSNSRSEMNVSTLELGDSALYLCASSSTGVTYGYTFGSGTRLTVV.

The J gene is TRBJ2-7, the V gene TRBV5-1; weak D call: TRBD1 (6 bases). From germline, CDR1 is SGHRS and CDR2 YFSETQ. The ends were cut back, 5 bases at V and 3 bases at J, with 24 bases in the middle. This CDR3 contains 17 residues. CDR3 nucleotide sequence: TGCGCCAGCAGTCCGCTCCCACAGGGAACTGCGGGCTACGAGCAGTACTTC. This sequence encodes CASSPLPQGTAGYEQYF.

This chain connects TRBV5-4 to TRBJ2-7; D possibly corresponds to TRBD1 (6 bases). The germline CDR1 and CDR2 sequences are SGHNT and YYREEE (reference sequence). Trimming cost V 7 bases and J 6 bases, with 26 bases left between them. The CDR3 runs 16 residues. As DNA, the CDR3 is TGTGCCAGCTACGCAGGGACAAGGCTGGGGCCTCGCGAGCAGTACTTC. Translated, it gives CASYAGTRLGPREQYF.

This CDR3 reads CASTPPSTDTQYF. The CDR3 bases are TGTGCCAGCACCCCCCCTAGCACAGATACGCAGTATTTT. This sequence joins TRBV27 and TRBJ2-3; D is unresolved. Trimming pared 7 bases from V and 0 bases from J, leaving 8 bases between. This CDR3 has 13 amino acids. CDR1 and CDR2 (germline): MNHEY, SMNVEV (reference sequence).

The chain recombines TRBV6-1 with TRBJ1-3; D is unresolved. V was trimmed by 2 bases and J by 4 bases, leaving 9 bases between them. Germline V gene sequence: CDR1 MNHNS, CDR2 SASEGT. The CDR3 covers 14 residues. CDR3 loop: CASSENSVGNTIYF. DNA of the CDR3: TGTGCCAGCAGTGAAAACAGCGTGGGAAACACCATATATTTT.

This chain uses TRBV30 with TRBJ1-1; D remains unclear. V was pared by 4 bases and J by 6 bases, with 12 bases between. This CDR3 has 12 residues. Germline CDR1 GTSNPN, CDR2 SVGIG (reference sequence). The CDR3 bases are TGTGCCTGGACGGGCGGGTACCCTGAAGCTTTCTTT. This codes for CAWTGGYPEAFF.

This chain joins TRBV28 and TRBJ1-2, with D possibly being TRBD1 (5 bases). The V and J ends lost 8 bases and 8 bases respectively, with 9 bases between them. Per germline, CDR1 MDHEN and CDR2 SYDVKM. The CDR3 has 10 amino acids. This CDR3 reads CASSGGGYTF. The CDR3 coding sequence is TGTGCCAGCTCCGGGGGGGGCTACACCTTC.

The V gene is TRBV5-1, the J gene TRBJ2-1; D possibly corresponds to TRBD2 (6 bases). Germline CDR1 reads SGHRS; CDR2 reads YFSETQ. The CDR3 consists of 16 residues. V shed 0 bases and J shed 8 bases, with 18 bases lying between them. CDR3 in DNA: TGCGCCAGCAGCTTGGACGGGCGGGGAAGGTGGGATGAGCAGTTCTTC. Translated, it gives CASSLDGRGRWDEQFF.

The chain joins TRBV28 to TRBJ1-1; maybe TRBD1 (5 bases). The V gene lost 2 bases and the J gene lost 1 base, with 11 bases spanning the gap. In germline, CDR1 is MDHEN, CDR2 SYDVKM. The CDR3 runs to 15 residues. CDR3 amino acids: CASSLGQGWNTEAFF. The CDR3 bases are TGTGCCAGCAGTTTAGGGCAGGGATGGAACACTGAAGCTTTCTTT.

CDR3 in DNA: TGTGCCAGCAGCCAGGGGACTAGCGGCACAGATACGCAGTATTTT. Amino acid sequence: CASSQGTSGTDTQYF. This chain joins TRBV5-8 and TRBJ2-3; 10 bases are shared with TRBD2. Germline CDR1 reads SGHTS; CDR2 reads YDEGEE. Trimming cost V 4 bases and J 1 base; bases outside gene matches: 3. The CDR3 contains 15 residues.

The J gene is TRBJ1-1, the V gene TRBV9; D might be TRBD1 (6 bases). The CDR3 extends over 17 amino acids. Per germline, CDR1 SGDLS and CDR2 YYNGEE. V lost 0 bases and J lost 6, with 21 bases in between. The CDR3 DNA reads TGTGCCAGCAGCGTAGCCTCCGAGGGGGTCAGGGACTCTGAAGCTTTCTTT. The encoded protein is CASSVASEGVRDSEAFF.

The chain uses TRBV4-3 and TRBJ2-5, with 8 bases matching TRBD1. V trimming: 0 bases; J trimming: 2 bases; junction bases outside the gene matches: 8. CDR1 and CDR2 (germline): LGHNA, YSLEER. The CDR3 contains 17 residues. CDR3 bases: TGCGCCAGCAGCCAAGATCCCGCAGGGGGCTTACAAGAGACCCAGTACTTC. It codes for CASSQDPAGGLQETQYF.

V gene TRBV2 combines with J gene TRBJ2-6, with 8 bases aligning to TRBD1. The length of the CDR3 is 17 residues. Germline V gene sequence: CDR1 SNHLY, CDR2 FYNNEI. V gave up 6 bases and J gave up 0 bases; unmatched junction bases: 7. CDR3 sequence: CASSLGQGPSGANVLTF. DNA of the CDR3: TGTGCCAGCAGCCTCGGACAGGGTCCCTCTGGGGCCAACGTCCTGACTTTC.

The chain employs TRBV7-2 and TRBJ2-3, with TRBD2 identical over 7 bases. V shed 1 base, J shed 7 bases, and the junction held 8 bases outside the gene matches. Germline V gene data show CDR1 as SGHTA and CDR2 as FQGNSA. This CDR3 is built from 15 residues. The CDR3 here is CASSLGWRERNTQYF. The CDR3 bases are TGTGCCAGCAGCTTAGGCTGGCGGGAGAGAAATACGCAGTATTTT. Full variable domain (rest looked up from reference TRBV7-2 and TRBJ2-3): GAGVSQSPSNKVTEKGKDVELRCDPISGHTALYWYRQSLGQGLEFLIYFQGNSAPDKSGLPSDRFSAERTGGSVSTLTIQRTQQEDSAVYLCASSLGWRERNTQYFGPGTRLTVL.

The chain links TRBV7-3 to TRBJ2-2; D gene uncertain. The CDR3 is 10 amino acids. From germline, CDR1 is SGHTA and CDR2 FQGTGA. V lost 10 bases, J lost 8 bases, and 8 bases lay in between. The CDR3: CATGEGELFF. CDR3 coding DNA: TGTGCCACTGGTGAAGGGGAGCTGTTTTTT.

This chain connects TRBV2 to TRBJ2-5; 9 bases align to TRBD2. V shed 4 bases, J shed 4 bases, and the junction held 7 bases outside the gene matches. The germline CDR1 and CDR2 sequences are SNHLY and FYNNEI. The CDR3 consists of 15 residues. The CDR3 bases are TGTGCCAGCAGTGCCGTAGCGGGGGTAGGAGAGACCCAGTACTTC. The encoded protein is CASSAVAGVGETQYF.

The rearrangement joins TRBV7-9 to TRBJ1-4; 10 bases line up with TRBD1. The CDR3 has 15 residues. CDR1 SEHNR and CDR2 FQNEAQ come from the germline V gene (reference sequence). Trimming at V came to 7 bases and at J to 2 bases, leaving 4 bases not matched to a gene. The CDR3 DNA follows: TGTGCCAGCACGGGACAGGGGTTGACTAATGAAAAACTGTTTTTT. Translation gives CASTGQGLTNEKLFF. Variable domain in full (rest from reference TRBV7-9 and TRBJ1-4): DTGVSQNPRHKITKRGQNVTFRCDPISEHNRLYWYRQTLGQGPEFLTYFQNEAQLEKSRLLSDRFSAERPKGSFSTLEIQRTEQGDSAMYLCASTGQGLTNEKLFFGSGTQLSVL.

The chain employs TRBV27 and TRBJ1-5, with 7 bases matching TRBD1. This CDR3 spans 14 amino acids. V was clipped by 2 bases and J by 4 bases; unmatched bases: 2. Germline values: CDR1 MNHEY, CDR2 SMNVEV (reference sequence). CDR3 sequence reads: CASSLDRVNQPQHF. The CDR3 DNA reads TGTGCCAGCAGTTTAGACAGGGTAAATCAGCCCCAGCATTTT.

The rearrangement links TRBV6-4 to TRBJ1-5; D gene unclear. This CDR3 spans 13 amino acids. V was pared by 3 bases and J by 1 base, with 4 bases between. Germline assignment: CDR1 MRHNA and CDR2 SNTAGT. CDR3: CASSESSNQPQHF. Here the CDR3 DNA reads TGTGCCAGCAGTGAGAGCAGCAATCAGCCCCAGCATTTT.

Turning to this clone: This may stem from a read error, because a much larger clone lies one nucleotide away. V is TRBV6-4 and J is TRBJ2-2, with D unclear. There are 14 residues in the CDR3. Trimming cost V 0 bases and J 5 bases, with 7 bases left between them. CDR1 MRHNA and CDR2 SNTAGT come from the germline V gene. CDR3 bases: TGTGCCAGCAGTGACTCGGCGGCGACCGGGGAGCTGTTTTTT. Its protein is CASSDSAATGELFF.

This clone was detected only a few times. The CDR3 region has the DNA TGCGCCAGCAGCCAACTCCCAGGGGGTCAAGAGACCCAGTACTTC. Translation: CASSQLPGGQETQYF. This chain uses TRBV4-1 with TRBJ2-5, with 7 bases identical to TRBD1. J was trimmed by 2 bases and V by 2 bases; bases with no gene match: 5. This CDR3 has 15 residues. The germline CDR1 and CDR2 sequences are MGHRA and YSYEKL.

This clone was observed a single time. CDR3 nucleotides: TGCGCCAGCAGCCAAGATAGGGCTAGCGGGAGGAACACCGGGGAGCTGTTTTTT. This encodes CASSQDRASGRNTGELFF. The chain employs TRBV4-3 and TRBJ2-2; 10 bases are a match to TRBD2. The germline V gene encodes CDR1 LGHNA and CDR2 YSLEER. Germline trimming cut 0 bases from V and 1 base from J; bases unmatched to any gene: 5. CDR3 length equals 18 residues.

The rearrangement uses TRBV7-3 and TRBJ2-2; possible D gene TRBD1, 5 bases. With 4 bases removed from V and 6 bases from J, the gap between germline ends came to 9 bases. This CDR3 is built from 13 residues. CDR1 is SGHTA and CDR2 is FQGTGA in the germline V gene. The CDR3 spells CASSSPGSGELFF. The CDR3 DNA sequence: TGTGCCAGCAGCTCTCCAGGGTCCGGGGAGCTGTTTTTT.

J is TRBJ1-5 and V is TRBV15; D gene ambiguous. Germline CDR1 and CDR2: LNHNV and YYDKDF (reference sequence). Trimming took off 0 bases at V and 7 bases at J, with 13 bases between the two ends. The CDR3 has 15 residues. This CDR3 is CATSRELTGWQPQHF. As DNA, the CDR3 is TGTGCCACCAGCAGAGAATTGACTGGGTGGCAGCCCCAGCATTTT.

The V call is TRBV5-5, the J call TRBJ2-3; D not certain. V was cut by 4 bases and J by 4 bases, with 7 bases left in between. Germline V CDR1 and CDR2: SGHKS, YYEKEE (reference sequence). This CDR3 region has 12 residues. The CDR3 region is CASSPRPDTQYF. CDR3 sequence (DNA): TGTGCCAGCAGCCCCCGGCCAGATACGCAGTATTTT.